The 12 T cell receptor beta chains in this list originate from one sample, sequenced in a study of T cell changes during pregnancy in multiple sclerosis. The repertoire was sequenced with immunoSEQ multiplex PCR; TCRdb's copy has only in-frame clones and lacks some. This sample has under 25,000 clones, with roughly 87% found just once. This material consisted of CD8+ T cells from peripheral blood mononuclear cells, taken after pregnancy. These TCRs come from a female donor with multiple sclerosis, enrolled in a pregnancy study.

The CDR3 coding sequence is TGTGCCAGCAGCCAAGACGGGGAAGCGGGAGAAGAAGATACGCAGTATTTT. Amino acids: CASSQDGEAGEEDTQYF. This rearrangement joins TRBV4-2 to TRBJ2-3, with 8 bases identical to TRBD2. Germline V gene sequence: CDR1 LGHNA, CDR2 YNFKEQ. This CDR3 comprises 17 residues. J gave up 5 bases and V 0 bases, and 10 bases lay outside the gene matches.

The CDR3, as DNA: TGTGCCAGCAGTTACTTACAGGGGGCCTACGAGCAGTACTTC. Amino acids: CASSYLQGAYEQYF. The chain joins TRBV6-5 to TRBJ2-7, with 8 nucleotides matching TRBD1. The ends lost 1 base at V and 2 bases at J; junction bases unmatched: 1. The CDR3 contains 14 residues. CDR1 MNHEY and CDR2 SVGAGI come from the germline V gene.

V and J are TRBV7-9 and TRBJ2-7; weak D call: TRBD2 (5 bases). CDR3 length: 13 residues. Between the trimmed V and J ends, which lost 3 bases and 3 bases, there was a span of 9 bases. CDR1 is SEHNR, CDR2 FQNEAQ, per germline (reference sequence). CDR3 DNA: TGTGCCAGCAGCTTCGCCGGGGTCTACGAGCAGTACTTC. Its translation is CASSFAGVYEQYF. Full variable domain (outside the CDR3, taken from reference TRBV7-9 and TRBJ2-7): DTGVSQNPRHKITKRGQNVTFRCDPISEHNRLYWYRQTLGQGPEFLTYFQNEAQLEKSRLLSDRFSAERPKGSFSTLEIQRTEQGDSAMYLCASSFAGVYEQYFGPGTRLTVT.

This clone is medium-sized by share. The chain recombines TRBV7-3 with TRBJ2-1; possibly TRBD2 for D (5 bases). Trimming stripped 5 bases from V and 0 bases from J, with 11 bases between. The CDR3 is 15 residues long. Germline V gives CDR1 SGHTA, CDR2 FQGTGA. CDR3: CASSELGGSYNEQFF. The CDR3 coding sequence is TGTGCCAGCAGCGAGCTAGGAGGCTCCTACAATGAGCAGTTCTTC.

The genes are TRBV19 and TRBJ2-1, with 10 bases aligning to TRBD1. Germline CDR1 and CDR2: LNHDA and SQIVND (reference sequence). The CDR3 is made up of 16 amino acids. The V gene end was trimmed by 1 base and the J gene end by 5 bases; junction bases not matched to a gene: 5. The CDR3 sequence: CASSIVGQGGHNEQFF. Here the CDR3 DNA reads TGTGCCAGTAGTATAGTAGGACAGGGGGGGCACAATGAGCAGTTCTTC.

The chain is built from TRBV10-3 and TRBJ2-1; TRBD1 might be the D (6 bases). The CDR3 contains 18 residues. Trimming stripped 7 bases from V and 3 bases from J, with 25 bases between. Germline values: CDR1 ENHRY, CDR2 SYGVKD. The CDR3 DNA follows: TGTGCCATCAAGGCAGGGGTTCACAGGGATCAAGGCTACAATGAGCAGTTCTTC. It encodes CAIKAGVHRDQGYNEQFF.

The CDR3 nucleotides are TGTGCCAGCAGCAAAGCCGGGGGGACAGGTCTTTTCTTC. This codes for CASSKAGGTGLFF. The chain joins TRBV21-1 to TRBJ2-1; TRBD1, as called in the table, went unchecked against the DNA. TRBV21-1 is a listed pseudogene. The CDR3 covers 13 residues.

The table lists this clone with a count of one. DNA of the CDR3: TGTGCCAGCAGCCAAGATTTCAGGGGACCCCAAGAGACCCAGTACTTC. It codes for CASSQDFRGPQETQYF. This chain uses TRBV14 with TRBJ2-5; tentative D call: TRBD1 (6 bases). V gave up 0 bases and J gave up 1 base, with 12 bases separating them. CDR3 length: 16 residues. Germline lookup yields CDR1 SGHDN and CDR2 FVKESK. The variable domain in full, with the rest retrieved from reference TRBV14 and TRBJ2-5, is EAGVTQFPSHSVIEKGQTVTLRCDPISGHDNLYWYRRVMGKEIKFLLHFVKESKQDESGMPNNRFLAERTGGTYSTLKVQPAELEDSGVYFCASSQDFRGPQETQYFGPGTRLLVL.

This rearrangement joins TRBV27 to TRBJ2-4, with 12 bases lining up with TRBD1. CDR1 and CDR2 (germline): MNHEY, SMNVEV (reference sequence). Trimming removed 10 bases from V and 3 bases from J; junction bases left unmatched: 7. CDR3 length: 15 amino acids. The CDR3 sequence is CANRGTGGLKNIQYF. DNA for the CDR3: TGTGCCAACAGAGGGACAGGGGGCCTCAAAAACATTCAGTACTTC.

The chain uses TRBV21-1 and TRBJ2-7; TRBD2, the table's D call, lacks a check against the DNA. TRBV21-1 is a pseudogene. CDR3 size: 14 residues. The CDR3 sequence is CASSQGLDPDEQYF. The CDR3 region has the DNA TGTGCCAGCAGCCAAGGACTAGACCCCGACGAGCAGTACTTC.

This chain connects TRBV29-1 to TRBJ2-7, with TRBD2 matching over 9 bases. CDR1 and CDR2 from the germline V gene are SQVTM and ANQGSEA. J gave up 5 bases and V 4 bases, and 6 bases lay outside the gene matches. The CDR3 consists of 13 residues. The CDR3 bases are TGCAGCGTTGTGACTAGCGGTGGCCACGAGCAGTACTTC. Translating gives CSVVTSGGHEQYF.

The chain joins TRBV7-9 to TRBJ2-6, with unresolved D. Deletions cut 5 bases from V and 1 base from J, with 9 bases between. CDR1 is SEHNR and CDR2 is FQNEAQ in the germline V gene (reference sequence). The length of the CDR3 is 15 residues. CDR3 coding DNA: TGTGCCAGCAGCCACAGTCCGTCTGGGGCCAACGTCCTGACTTTC. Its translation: CASSHSPSGANVLTF.